The 18 T cell receptor beta chains presented below share a single source sample, sequenced in a study of CD8+ T cells in alopecia areata (dated by TCRdb to 2017 to 2018). Pooled mouse cutaneous lymph node cells were stained for CD4, CD8alpha, NKG2D, NKG2ACE and other markers and were then sorted on a BD Influx. Library creation used the immunoSEQ multiplex PCR assay. RNA was extracted from all samples and reverse transcribed into cDNA, which served as template for TCR sequencing. Sourced from immuneACCESS, this table was stored by TCRdb with only in-frame sequences that have V and J called. A share of the clones is absent; for the studies checked, an unresolved V gene accounts for under half, and the remainder has no known explanation. The sample features roughly 260,000 clones, and none is a singleton. Together, the top ten hold roughly 1.2% of the sample. Sequencing was performed on CD4+ T cells sorted from a lymph node. These receptors all stem from a C3H/HeJ mouse with alopecia areata. This strain has the MHC haplotype H2-k.

Concerning this clone itself: Germline and genes: mouse. Read coverage stops 4 residues before the CDR3 terminus; the germline J gene supplies the remainder. This CDR3 is also generated by other DNA sequences in the sample. The chain uses TRBV5 and TRBJ2-3; TRBD2 agrees at 8 bases. The CDR3 has 16 residues. Germline V CDR1 and CDR2: LGHNA, YNLKQL (reference sequence). Trimming took 4 bases from V and 3 from J; bases not matched to a gene: 9. The CDR3 DNA, read in part, is TGTGCCAGCAGCCCTCCGGGGGGGGGCGGGGCAGAA. Its translation is CASSPPGGGGAE. The whole CDR3 reads CASSPPGGGGAETLYF.

This clone has a handful of counts. All gene names here are mouse names. CDR3 DNA, as far as it was read: TGTGCCAGCGGTGGCTGGGGGGGCGCCCAAGAC. Residues: CASGGWGGAQD. The full CDR3 is CASGGWGGAQDTQYF. This chain connects TRBV13-2 to TRBJ2-5, with TRBD2 matching 10 bases. The read comes to an end 4 residues before the CDR3 does, leaving the germline J gene to fill in the end. The CDR3 length is 15 residues. Germline-derived CDR1 and CDR2 are NNHNN and SYGAGS (reference sequence). V was clipped by 3 bases and J by 2 bases; unmatched bases: 3.

There are a few counts of this clone. Gene names are the mouse ones. The read comes to an end 4 residues before the CDR3 does, leaving the germline J gene to fill in the end. In the same sample, other DNA sequences code for this CDR3. The rearrangement joins TRBV5 to TRBJ2-2; 7 nucleotides agree with TRBD1. Trimming cost V 4 bases and J 2 bases; bases outside gene matches: 1. The CDR3 has 14 amino acids. Germline V gives CDR1 LGHNA, CDR2 YNLKQL (reference sequence). CDR3 DNA, as far as it was read: TGTGCCAGCAGCCCGACAGGGAACACCGGG. Its protein product is CASSPTGNTG. The full-length CDR3 reads as CASSPTGNTGQLYF.

About this clone itself: Genes here carry mouse names. The CDR3 bases that were read are TGTGCCAGCAGTGATTCCGGGACAGGGGACCATAATTCGCCC. Amino acids: CASSDSGTGDHNSP. The CDR3 in full is CASSDSGTGDHNSPLYF. The chain is built from TRBV13-3 and TRBJ1-6; 10 nucleotides match TRBD1. From the germline J gene comes the end of the CDR3, since the read stops 3 residues before it. TRBJ1-6 is classed as an ORF, of uncertain function. The CDR3 totals 17 residues. Trimming at V came to 1 base and at J to 5 bases, leaving 6 bases not matched to a gene. The germline V gene encodes CDR1 NNHDY and CDR2 SYVADS.

This clone was found a few times. The germline and genes are mouse ones. The read terminates 3 residues ahead of where the CDR3 ends, so the germline J gene completes it. J is TRBJ1-6 and V is TRBV19, with 7 bases matching TRBD1. TRBJ1-6 is an ORF; its function is uncertain. This CDR3 has 15 amino acids. The V and J ends lost 3 bases and 3 bases, in that order; junction bases with no gene match: 3. The germline CDR1 and CDR2 sequences are FNHDT and SITEND (reference sequence). The CDR3 loop is CASSTTGVYNSPLYF. Partial CDR3 DNA: TGTGCCAGCAGTACAACAGGGGTCTATAATTCGCCC.

This clone was found a few times. The gene names here belong to mouse. The read halts 4 residues ahead of the CDR3 end, with the missing end drawn from the germline J gene. J is TRBJ1-1 and V is TRBV17, with a possible D match to TRBD1 (6 bases). The ends were cut back, 2 bases at V and 1 base at J, with 8 bases in the middle. From germline, CDR1 is MNHDT and CDR2 YYDKIL. This CDR3 comprises 14 residues. The CDR3 sequence: CASSRQGINTEVFF. Incomplete CDR3 DNA: TGTGCTAGCAGTAGACAGGGGATAAACACA.

Comment on this clone: Gene labels here are mouse ones. The CDR3 goes on 4 residues after the read ends, and that part is filled in from the germline J gene. The chain carries TRBV13-2 and TRBJ2-1; 9 bases match TRBD2. Trimming cost V 1 base and J 6 bases; bases outside gene matches: 2. CDR1 NNHNN and CDR2 SYGAGS come from the germline V gene (reference sequence). This CDR3 spans 14 amino acids. The CDR3 loop is CASGDNWGVAEQFF. CDR3 bases read: TGTGCCAGCGGTGATAACTGGGGGGTTGCT.

Of note for this clone: Gene names follow the mouse nomenclature. The CDR3 DNA, read in part, is TGCACCTGCAGTGCAAGGCAGGGGGTAAACTATGCT. This encodes CTCSARQGVNYA. The whole CDR3 is CTCSARQGVNYAEQFF. The J gene is TRBJ2-1, the V gene TRBV1; 7 nucleotides line up with TRBD1. The read terminates 4 residues ahead of where the CDR3 ends, so the germline J gene completes it. CDR1 and CDR2 from the germline V gene are NSQYPW and LRSPGD (reference sequence). The CDR3 loop spans 16 amino acids. J gave up 1 base and V 2 bases, and 5 bases lay outside the gene matches. Together with reference TRBV1 and TRBJ2-1, the CDR3 gives the full variable domain: VTLLEQNPRWRLVPRGQAVNLRCILKNSQYPWMSWYQQDLQKQLQWLFTLRSPGDKEVKSLPGADYLATRVTDTELRLQVANMSQGRTLYCTCSARQGVNYAEQFFGPGTRLTVL.

This clone was detected a few times. The genes and germline here are from mouse. Read sequence stops 4 residues before the CDR3 end, and the germline J gene provides the missing end. V is TRBV19 and J is TRBJ2-5, with D unresolved. The CDR3 covers 15 residues. The V gene's germline CDR1 is FNHDT and CDR2 SITEND (reference sequence). Trimming left V 1 base short and J 2 bases short, with 11 bases between. This CDR3 reads CASSIRRLFQDTQYF. The sequenced CDR3 bases are TGTGCCAGCAGTATAAGGAGACTATTCCAAGAC. The variable domain in full, with the rest retrieved from reference TRBV19 and TRBJ2-5, is GGIITQTPKFLIGQEGQKLTLKCQQNFNHDTMYWYRQDSGKGLRLIYYSITENDLQKGDLSEGYDASREKKSSFSLTVTSAQKNEMAVFLCASSIRRLFQDTQYFGPGTRLLVL.

Notes on this clone: Mouse germline and gene names are used. The observed sequence ends 4 residues before the CDR3 terminus, with the missing tail filled in from the germline J gene. This rearrangement joins TRBV5 to TRBJ1-1; perhaps TRBD1 as D (5 bases). Germline CDR1 and CDR2: LGHNA and YNLKQL (reference sequence). CDR3 length equals 13 residues. V was shortened by 3 bases and J by 1 base, with 6 bases between the two germline ends. Partial CDR3 DNA: TGTGCCAGCAGCCATGACAGAAACACA. It is translated as CASSHDRNT. In full, the CDR3 reads CASSHDRNTEVFF.

Points on this clone: Genes and germline are mouse. The missing CDR3 end, 4 residues past where the read stops, is filled in from the germline J gene. The V call is TRBV1, the J call TRBJ1-1; 9 bases are a match to TRBD1. The CDR3 spans 15 residues. Unmatched junction bases numbered 0, after V lost 0 bases and J lost 1 base. The germline gives CDR1 NSQYPW, CDR2 LRSPGD (reference sequence). The CDR3 sequence is CTCSAEDRGNTEVFF. The sequenced CDR3 bases are TGCACCTGCAGTGCAGAGGACAGGGGAAACACA.

Worth noting for this clone: Genes here carry mouse names. The missing CDR3 end, 4 residues past where the read stops, is filled in from the germline J gene. V usage is TRBV13-3 and J usage is TRBJ2-1; tentatively, D is TRBD2 (5 bases). The germline CDR1 and CDR2 sequences are NNHDY and SYVADS. Trimming took off 2 bases at V and 3 bases at J, with 9 bases between the two ends. The CDR3 runs to 14 residues. The sequenced CDR3 bases are TGTGCCAGCAGTGACCTGGGATTCTATGCT. It specifies CASSDLGFYA. The whole CDR3 protein reads CASSDLGFYAEQFF.

This clone was observed a handful of times. Gene names and germline refer to mouse. Read coverage stops 4 residues before the CDR3 terminus; the germline J gene supplies the remainder. The chain combines TRBV13-1 with TRBJ2-4; the match to TRBD2 covers 7 bases. CDR3 length equals 14 residues. Germline-derived CDR1 and CDR2 are NSHNY and SYGAGN. Unmatched junction bases numbered 2, after V lost 3 bases and J lost 1 base. The CDR3 bases that were read are TGTGCCAGCAGTGCCCTGGGGGGTCAAAAC. Translating it yields CASSALGGQN. The complete CDR3 sequence is CASSALGGQNTLYF.

On this clone: Gene names refer to mouse genes. Read data end 4 residues before the CDR3 end; the end is taken from the germline J gene. J is TRBJ2-2 and V is TRBV5; a possible D gene is TRBD2 (5 bases). Trimming shortened V by 0 bases and J by 2 bases, and 10 bases separated the two germline ends. This CDR3 spans 16 amino acids. Germline CDR1 and CDR2: LGHNA and YNLKQL (reference sequence). CDR3 DNA, as far as it was read: TGTGCCAGCAGCCAAGATTTGGGGATGAACACCGGG. Translated, it gives CASSQDLGMNTG. The complete CDR3 reads CASSQDLGMNTGQLYF.

Concerning this clone: The gene symbols are mouse symbols. Read sequence stops 4 residues before the CDR3 end, and the germline J gene provides the missing end. The sample has other DNA sequences that encode this CDR3 too. This chain links TRBV1 with TRBJ2-5; TRBD2 might be the D (6 bases). Germline lookup yields CDR1 NSQYPW and CDR2 LRSPGD (reference sequence). This CDR3 comprises 14 residues. The part of the CDR3 DNA that was read is TGCACCTGCAGTGCAGGGACTGTCCGTGAC. Amino acid sequence: CTCSAGTVRD. The whole CDR3 protein is CTCSAGTVRDTQYF. Full variable domain (outside the CDR3, taken from reference TRBV1 and TRBJ2-5): VTLLEQNPRWRLVPRGQAVNLRCILKNSQYPWMSWYQQDLQKQLQWLFTLRSPGDKEVKSLPGADYLATRVTDTELRLQVANMSQGRTLYCTCSAGTVRDTQYFGPGTRLLVL.

This clone was seen a few times. Mouse gene names apply. The read halts 4 residues ahead of the CDR3 end, with the missing end drawn from the germline J gene. The same CDR3 can be traced to other DNA sequences in this sample. V usage is TRBV19 and J usage is TRBJ2-1; the match to TRBD1 covers 12 bases. CDR1 is FNHDT, CDR2 SITEND, per germline (reference sequence). This CDR3 contains 15 residues. The ends lost 4 bases at V and 6 bases at J; junction bases unmatched: 5. The sequenced part of the CDR3 DNA is TGTGCCAGCAGTCCGAGGGACAGGGGGCTTGCT. This translates into CASSPRDRGLA. The full CDR3 sequence reads CASSPRDRGLAEQFF.

This clone was detected a few times. Mouse gene names and germline throughout. CDR3 bases read: TGTGCCAGCAGCCAATCAACTGGGGTTAACCAAGAC. It codes for CASSQSTGVNQD. The complete CDR3 protein is CASSQSTGVNQDTQYF. V usage is TRBV5 and J usage is TRBJ2-5, with 7 bases identical to TRBD2. The read comes to an end 4 residues before the CDR3 does, leaving the germline J gene to fill in the end. The CDR3 length is 16 residues. Trimming took 2 bases from V and 0 from J; bases not matched to a gene: 5. From germline, CDR1 is LGHNA and CDR2 YNLKQL (reference sequence).

This clone occurred a few times. Germline and genes: mouse. The CDR3 end lies 4 residues beyond the end of the read and is filled in from the germline J gene. The chain has TRBV13-3 and TRBJ1-2; D may be TRBD1 (6 bases). CDR3 size: 15 residues. Germline V gives CDR1 NNHDY, CDR2 SYVADS. Between the trimmed V and J ends, which lost 2 bases and 0 bases, there was a span of 11 bases. The CDR3 loop reads CASSEMTGSNSDYTF. Partial CDR3 DNA: TGTGCCAGCAGTGAGATGACAGGATCAAACTCC.